Listed below are T cell receptor beta chains from one sample, sequenced in a study of cytomegalovirus exposure and HLA in healthy donors. Here immunoSEQ multiplex PCR was the method, and the copy in TCRdb shows in-frame clones only, minus some. There are roughly 160,000 clones in the sample; about 80% occur only once, and approximately 4.5% lies in the top ten. The specimen was PBMCs. These receptor sequences come from a man aged 30 to 45 in good health and CMV-seronegative. Each CDR3 is given with its conserved first and last residue. A D gene is named only where the DNA matches it firmly. Clone size is given for some rows only: seen once, a few or many times, or a class if the clone is expanded.

J gene,V gene,clone size,D gene,CDR3 DNA,CDR3 protein
TRBJ2-7,TRBV6-5,NA,NA,TGTGCCAGTTGCCCTACAGGGTACCACGAGCAGTACTTC,CASCPTGYHEQYF
TRBJ2-1,TRBV28,NA,NA,TGTGCCAGCACCCCCCCCGAGACAGTCTACAATGAGCAGTTCTTC,CASTPPETVYNEQFF
TRBJ2-5,TRBV5-1,NA,TRBD1,TGCGCCAGCAGCTTCGGGACAGAAGGGGCCCAGTACTTC,CASSFGTEGAQYF
TRBJ1-5,TRBV19,NA,NA,TGTGCCAGTAGTATGTCCGGGTGGGAGCAGCCCCAGCATTTT,CASSMSGWEQPQHF
TRBJ1-2,TRBV7-9,once,TRBD1,TGTTCCAGCAACCAGGAGGCAGGGGGTATTAACTATGGCTACACCTTC,CSSNQEAGGINYGYTF
TRBJ1-6,TRBV28,NA,NA,TGTGCCAGCAGTTCCAGTGGGGGGTGGGATTCACCCCTCCACTTT,CASSSSGGWDSPLHF
TRBJ2-5,TRBV7-8,NA,NA,TGTGCCAGCAGCTTACAGGGAGACAGGAGGGAGACCCAGTACTTC,CASSLQGDRRETQYF
TRBJ2-7,TRBV21-1,NA,NA,TGTGCCAGCAGCAAAGGGCGTCTCCTTTTGACCTCCTACGGGGGACTAGCGGGAAAGGGCGAGCAGTACTTC,CASSKGRLLLTSYGGLAGKGEQYF
TRBJ2-3,TRBV9,NA,NA,TGTGCCAGCAGCGCCTTACCTAGCGCGACCACAGATACGCAGTATTTT,CASSALPSATTDTQYF
TRBJ1-1,TRBV4-3,NA,NA,TGCGCCAGCAGCCAAGATGCGGTACAGGGTCGTAGCATGAACACTGAAGCTTTCTTT,CASSQDAVQGRSMNTEAFF
TRBJ1-5,TRBV28,NA,NA,TGTGCCAGCAGTCCCACCCTATTGCAGCCCCAGCATTTT,CASSPTLLQPQHF
TRBJ2-2,TRBV7-9,NA,TRBD1,TGTGCCAGCAGAAGCTTAGAGGAGCCAGGGGGCACCGGGGAGCTGTTTTTT,CASRSLEEPGGTGELFF
TRBJ1-5,TRBV7-2,NA,TRBD1,TGTGCCAGCAGTTTAACAGGGGGCACCAATCAGCCCCAGCATTTT,CASSLTGGTNQPQHF
TRBJ2-1,TRBV21-1,NA,NA,TGTGCCAGCGAAAAGAGGGGACTAGCGGGGGGCCCTAAGACCGATGAGCAGTTCTTC,CASEKRGLAGGPKTDEQFF
TRBJ1-6,TRBV12-2,NA,NA,TGTGCAAGTCGTCACCCCAAAACGGACAGCCCGAACAAACTCCACTTT,CASRHPKTDSPNKLHF
TRBJ2-2,TRBV9,NA,NA,TGTGCCAGCACCGCCCGACAGGCCCCGGACACCGGGGAGCTGTTTTTT,CASTARQAPDTGELFF